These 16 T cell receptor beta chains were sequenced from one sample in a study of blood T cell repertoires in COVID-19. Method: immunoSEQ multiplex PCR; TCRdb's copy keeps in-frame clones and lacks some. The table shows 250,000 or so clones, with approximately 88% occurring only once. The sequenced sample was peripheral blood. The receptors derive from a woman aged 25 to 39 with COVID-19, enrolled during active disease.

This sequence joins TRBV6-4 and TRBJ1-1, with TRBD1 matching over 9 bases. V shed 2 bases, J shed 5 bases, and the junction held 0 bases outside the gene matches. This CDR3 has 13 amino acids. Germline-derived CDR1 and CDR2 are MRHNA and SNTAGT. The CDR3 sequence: CASSDDRGTEAFF. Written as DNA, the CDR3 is TGTGCCAGCAGTGACGACAGGGGGACTGAAGCTTTCTTT.

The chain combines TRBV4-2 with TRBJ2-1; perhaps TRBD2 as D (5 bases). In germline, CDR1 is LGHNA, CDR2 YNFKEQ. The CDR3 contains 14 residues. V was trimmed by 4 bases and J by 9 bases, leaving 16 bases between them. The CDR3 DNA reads TGTGCCAGCAGCCCCACTAGGCTCGTCGTTGAGCAGTTCTTC. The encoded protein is CASSPTRLVVEQFF.

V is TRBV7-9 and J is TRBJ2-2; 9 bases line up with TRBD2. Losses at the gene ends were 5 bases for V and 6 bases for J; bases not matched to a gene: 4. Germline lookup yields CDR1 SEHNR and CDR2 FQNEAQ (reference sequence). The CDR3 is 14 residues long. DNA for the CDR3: TGTGCCAGCAGCGGGACTAGCAGGCCCGGGGAGCTGTTTTTT. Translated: CASSGTSRPGELFF.

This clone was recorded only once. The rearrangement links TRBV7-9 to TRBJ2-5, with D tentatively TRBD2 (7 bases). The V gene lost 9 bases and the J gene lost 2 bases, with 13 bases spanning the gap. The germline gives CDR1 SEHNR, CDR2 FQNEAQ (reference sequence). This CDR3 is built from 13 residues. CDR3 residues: CASGGAEQETQYF. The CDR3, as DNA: TGTGCCAGTGGGGGGGCAGAGCAAGAGACCCAGTACTTC.

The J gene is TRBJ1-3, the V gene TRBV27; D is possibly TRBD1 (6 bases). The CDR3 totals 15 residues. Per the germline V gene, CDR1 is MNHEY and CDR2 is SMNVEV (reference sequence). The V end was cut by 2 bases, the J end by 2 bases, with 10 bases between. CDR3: CASSLRGATGNTIYF. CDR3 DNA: TGTGCCAGCAGTTTACGGGGGGCAACTGGAAACACCATATATTTT.

The CDR3 bases are TGTGCCAGCAGTGAGCGTTCGACACCTTCGGATGAAAAACTGTTTTTT. It is translated as CASSERSTPSDEKLFF. The rearrangement links TRBV2 to TRBJ1-4; no firm D call. Trimming removed 3 bases at V and 6 bases at J, with 17 bases between. The CDR3 is made up of 16 amino acids. Per the germline V gene, CDR1 is SNHLY and CDR2 is FYNNEI.

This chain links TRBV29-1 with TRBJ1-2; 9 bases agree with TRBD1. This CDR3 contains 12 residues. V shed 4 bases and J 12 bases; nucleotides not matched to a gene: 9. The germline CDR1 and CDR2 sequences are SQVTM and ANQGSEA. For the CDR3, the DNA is TGCAGCGTTGGAGGACAGGGGATAGTTCACACCTTC. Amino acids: CSVGGQGIVHTF.

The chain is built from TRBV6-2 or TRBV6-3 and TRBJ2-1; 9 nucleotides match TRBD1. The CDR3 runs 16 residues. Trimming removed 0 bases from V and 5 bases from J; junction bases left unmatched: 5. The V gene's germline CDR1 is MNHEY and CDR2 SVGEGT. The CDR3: CASSYSGTGRDNEQFF. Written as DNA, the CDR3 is TGTGCCAGCAGTTACTCCGGGACAGGGAGGGACAATGAGCAGTTCTTC.

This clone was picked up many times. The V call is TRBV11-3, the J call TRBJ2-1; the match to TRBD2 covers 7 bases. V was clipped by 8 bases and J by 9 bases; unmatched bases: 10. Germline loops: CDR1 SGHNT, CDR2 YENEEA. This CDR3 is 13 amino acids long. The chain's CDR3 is CASEKRGPSEQFF. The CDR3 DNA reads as TGTGCCAGCGAGAAGCGGGGCCCTAGTGAGCAGTTCTTC.

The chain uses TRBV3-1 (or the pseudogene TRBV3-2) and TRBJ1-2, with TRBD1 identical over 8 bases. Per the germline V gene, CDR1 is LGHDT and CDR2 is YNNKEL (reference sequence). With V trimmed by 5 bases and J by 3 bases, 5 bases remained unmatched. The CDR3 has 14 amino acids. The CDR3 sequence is CASSWTGRDYGYTF. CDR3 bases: TGTGCCAGCAGCTGGACAGGGCGGGACTATGGCTACACCTTC.

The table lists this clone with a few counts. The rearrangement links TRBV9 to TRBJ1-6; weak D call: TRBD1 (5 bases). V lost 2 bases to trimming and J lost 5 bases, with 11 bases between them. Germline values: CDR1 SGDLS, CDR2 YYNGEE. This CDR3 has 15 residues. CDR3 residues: CASSVTGGDNSPLHF. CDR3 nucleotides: TGTGCCAGCAGCGTGACGGGGGGAGATAATTCACCCCTCCACTTT.

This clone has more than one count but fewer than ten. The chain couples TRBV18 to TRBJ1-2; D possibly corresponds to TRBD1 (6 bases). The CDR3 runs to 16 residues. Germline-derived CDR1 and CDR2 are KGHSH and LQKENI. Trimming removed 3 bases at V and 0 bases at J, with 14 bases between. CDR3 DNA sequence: TGTGCCAGCTCACCCAGGACAGCGAACTCTAACTATGGCTACACCTTC. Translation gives CASSPRTANSNYGYTF.

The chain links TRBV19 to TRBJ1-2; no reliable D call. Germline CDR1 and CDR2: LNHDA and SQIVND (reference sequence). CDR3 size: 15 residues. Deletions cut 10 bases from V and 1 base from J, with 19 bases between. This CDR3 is CATSSSRLNNYGYTF. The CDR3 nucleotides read TGTGCCACAAGTTCTAGCAGGTTGAATAACTATGGCTACACCTTC.

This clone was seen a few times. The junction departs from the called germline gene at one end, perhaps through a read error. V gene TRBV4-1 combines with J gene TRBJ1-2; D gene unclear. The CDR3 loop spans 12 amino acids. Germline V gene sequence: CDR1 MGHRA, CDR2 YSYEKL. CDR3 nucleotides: TGCGCCAGCAGCCAAGAAATCCACCGGGTCAGCTTC. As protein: CASSQEIHRVSF.

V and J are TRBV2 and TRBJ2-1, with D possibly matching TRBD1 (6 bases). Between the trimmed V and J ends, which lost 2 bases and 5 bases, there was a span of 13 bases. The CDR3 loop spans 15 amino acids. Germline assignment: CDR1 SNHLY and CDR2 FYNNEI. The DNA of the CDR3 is TGTGCCAGCAGTGAACTGGGGGCGGCGGACAATGAGCAGTTCTTC. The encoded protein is CASSELGAADNEQFF.

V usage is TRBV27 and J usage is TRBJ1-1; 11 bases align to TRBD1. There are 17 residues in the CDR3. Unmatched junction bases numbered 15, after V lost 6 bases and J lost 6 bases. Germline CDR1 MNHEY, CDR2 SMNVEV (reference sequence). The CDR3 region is CASSQGQGGPQGSEAFF. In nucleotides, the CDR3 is TGTGCCAGCAGCCAGGGACAGGGGGGCCCCCAGGGTTCTGAAGCTTTCTTT.